The next 16 T cell receptor beta chains were all read from a single sample in a study of OX40 agonist ivuxolimab in advanced cancers. TCRdb's copy holds only in-frame clones and misses some; the assay was immunoSEQ multiplex PCR. In the table there are more than 70,000 clones, approximately 94% of which are singletons. Sequencing was performed on CD4+ or CD8+ T cells sorted from blood, taken in a trial of the OX40 agonist ivuxolimab. Every receptor here comes from an adult with an advanced solid tumor such as melanoma, head and neck, liver or kidney cancer.

The chain employs TRBV7-6 and TRBJ1-1; 8 nucleotides line up with TRBD1. CDR1 is SGHVS, CDR2 FNYEAQ, per germline. The V segment lost 5 bases and the J segment 6 bases; nucleotides outside the gene matches: 5. The CDR3 has 13 amino acids. CDR3 in DNA: TGTGCCAGCAGCGCAGGGGGCGCCCCTGAAGCTTTCTTT. The encoded protein is CASSAGGAPEAFF.

J is TRBJ1-1 and V is TRBV25-1, with 12 bases aligning to TRBD1. The V segment lost 5 bases and the J segment 4 bases; nucleotides outside the gene matches: 11. The CDR3 covers 17 residues. Germline lookup yields CDR1 MGHDK and CDR2 SYGVNS. The CDR3, as DNA: TGTGCCAGCAGTTCCCGGGACAGGGGGCGCGAGGGCACTGAAGCTTTCTTT. Translated, it gives CASSSRDRGREGTEAFF. Variable domain in full (rest from reference TRBV25-1 and TRBJ1-1): EADIYQTPRYLVIGTGKKITLECSQTMGHDKMYWYQQDPGMELHLIHYSYGVNSTEKGDLSSESTVSRIRTEHFPLTLESARPSHTSQYLCASSSRDRGREGTEAFFGQGTRLTVV.

This chain joins TRBV5-6 and TRBJ1-5; D is possibly TRBD1 (5 bases). Germline loops: CDR1 SGHDT, CDR2 YYEEEE. The CDR3 consists of 14 residues. V was pared by 7 bases and J by 5 bases, with 16 bases between. In DNA, the CDR3 is TGTGCCAGCGGTGTCGGCGGGACGCATCAGCCCCAGCATTTT. Protein: CASGVGGTHQPQHF.

The J gene is TRBJ2-5, the V gene TRBV5-8; perhaps D is TRBD1 or TRBD2 (6 bases each). CDR3 length equals 16 residues. Trimming shortened V by 4 bases and J by 1 base, and 17 bases separated the two germline ends. Germline V gene data show CDR1 as SGHTS and CDR2 as YDEGEE. The CDR3 loop reads CASSLSRGPFQETQYF. The CDR3 region has the DNA TGTGCCAGCAGCCTCAGCCGGGGGCCTTTCCAAGAGACCCAGTACTTC.

The chain joins TRBV27 to TRBJ1-1; 8 bases align to TRBD1. This CDR3 comprises 15 residues. V trimming: 4 bases; J trimming: 4 bases; junction bases outside the gene matches: 8. Germline CDR1 is MNHEY and CDR2 is SMNVEV (reference sequence). The CDR3 sequence: CASSSPGQGGTEAFF. The CDR3, as DNA: TGTGCCAGCAGTTCCCCCGGACAGGGCGGCACTGAAGCTTTCTTT.

This rearrangement joins TRBV6-6 to TRBJ2-5; TRBD2 might be the D (6 bases). Germline V gene data show CDR1 as MNHNY and CDR2 as SVGAGI (reference sequence). The CDR3 has 16 residues. The V end lost 7 bases, the J end lost 1 base, and 19 bases lay between the germline ends. CDR3 nucleotides: TGTGCCAGCACTCTAGCTCCCTTAGCGGCCCAAGAGACCCAGTACTTC. It encodes CASTLAPLAAQETQYF.

The chain joins TRBV6-6 to TRBJ2-7; D perhaps matches TRBD2 (5 bases). V lost 8 bases, J lost 4 bases, and 18 bases lay in between. Germline CDR1 MNHNY, CDR2 SVGAGI (reference sequence). The CDR3 length is 14 residues. In nucleotides, the CDR3 is TGTGCCAGCCAAGCGGTGGCTCATTGGTACGAGCAGTACTTC. This encodes CASQAVAHWYEQYF.

The chain recombines TRBV27 with TRBJ2-1; tentative D call: TRBD1 (6 bases). The CDR3 totals 15 residues. V gave up 6 bases and J gave up 4 bases, with 16 bases separating them. Per germline, CDR1 MNHEY and CDR2 SMNVEV (reference sequence). This CDR3 reads CASSLAQGLYNEQFF. For the CDR3, the DNA is TGTGCCAGCAGCTTAGCCCAGGGGCTGTACAATGAGCAGTTCTTC.

This clone showed up just once. The chain uses TRBV4-1 and TRBJ2-2; perhaps TRBD1 as D (5 bases). The CDR3 has 16 residues. Germline loops: CDR1 MGHRA, CDR2 YSYEKL. Between the trimmed V and J ends, which lost 4 bases and 3 bases, there was a span of 15 bases. CDR3: CASSPLQGTHTGELFF. The CDR3 coding sequence is TGCGCCAGCAGCCCCCTCCAGGGAACCCACACCGGGGAGCTGTTTTTT.

The chain combines TRBV4-3 with TRBJ1-5; D is perhaps TRBD1 (6 bases). This CDR3 has 15 amino acids. The V gene's germline CDR1 is LGHNA and CDR2 YSLEER. The ends were cut back, 4 bases at V and 7 bases at J, with 17 bases in the middle. CDR3 in DNA: TGCGCCAGCAGCCTAGGGAGGGGGGGCCGGCAGCCCCAGCATTTT. Protein product: CASSLGRGGRQPQHF.

The chain links TRBV27 to TRBJ2-3; 10 nucleotides agree with TRBD1. Per the germline V gene, CDR1 is MNHEY and CDR2 is SMNVEV (reference sequence). This CDR3 has 15 residues. J was trimmed by 5 bases and V by 3 bases; bases with no gene match: 5. CDR3: CASSFGTGVQDTQYF. CDR3 nucleotide sequence: TGTGCCAGCAGTTTTGGGACAGGGGTGCAAGATACGCAGTATTTT.

The chain employs TRBV5-6 and TRBJ2-7; no clear D gene. The CDR3 runs to 14 residues. Germline loops: CDR1 SGHDT, CDR2 YYEEEE. Trimming took 1 base from V and 1 from J, leaving 9 bases between them. CDR3 sequence reads: CASSLTRSSYEQYF. CDR3 sequence (DNA): TGTGCCAGCAGCTTGACACGGAGTTCCTACGAGCAGTACTTC. Based on the CDR3 plus reference TRBV5-6 and TRBJ2-7, the full variable domain is DAGVTQSPTHLIKTRGQQVTLRCSPKSGHDTVSWYQQALGQGPQFIFQYYEEEERQRGNFPDRFSGHQFPNYSSELNVNALLLGDSALYLCASSLTRSSYEQYFGPGTRLTVT.

The chain combines TRBV9 with TRBJ2-1; no reliable D call. Per germline, CDR1 SGDLS and CDR2 YYNGEE. This CDR3 is 12 amino acids long. Trimming took off 0 bases at V and 5 bases at J, with 3 bases between the two ends. The CDR3 loop reads CASSVDDNEQFF. DNA for the CDR3: TGTGCCAGCAGCGTAGATGACAATGAGCAGTTCTTC. Full variable domain (remainder filled in from reference TRBV9 and TRBJ2-1): DSGVTQTPKHLITATGQRVTLRCSPRSGDLSVYWYQQSLDQGLQFLIQYYNGEERAKGNILERFSAQQFPDLHSELNLSSLELGDSALYFCASSVDDNEQFFGPGTRLTVL.

This clone was counted once. V and J are TRBV9 and TRBJ1-2; D uncertain. Germline CDR1 and CDR2: SGDLS and YYNGEE. V gave up 4 bases and J gave up 6 bases, with 16 bases separating them. This CDR3 comprises 14 residues. CDR3 residues: CASSKELGRDGYTF. The CDR3 bases are TGTGCCAGCAGCAAAGAGCTAGGACGGGATGGCTACACCTTC.

This rearrangement joins TRBV27 to TRBJ2-7, with 9 bases identical to TRBD2. Trimming cost V 6 bases and J 1 base; bases outside gene matches: 10. Germline assignment: CDR1 MNHEY and CDR2 SMNVEV (reference sequence). The CDR3 sequence is 16 residues long. The CDR3 bases are TGTGCCAGCAGGATCGATAGCGGGAGCCTTTCCTACGAGCAGTACTTC. Its translation is CASRIDSGSLSYEQYF.

The V gene is TRBV29-1, the J gene TRBJ2-2; 10 positions agree with TRBD2. CDR1 is SQVTM and CDR2 is ANQGSEA in the germline V gene. The J segment lost 1 base and the V segment lost 0 bases, leaving 11 bases of the junction unmatched. The CDR3 covers 19 residues. The CDR3 DNA sequence: TGCAGCGTTGAAGATCGTCGGGCTAGCGGGAGTTGGAACACCGGGGAGCTGTTTTTT. As protein: CSVEDRRASGSWNTGELFF.